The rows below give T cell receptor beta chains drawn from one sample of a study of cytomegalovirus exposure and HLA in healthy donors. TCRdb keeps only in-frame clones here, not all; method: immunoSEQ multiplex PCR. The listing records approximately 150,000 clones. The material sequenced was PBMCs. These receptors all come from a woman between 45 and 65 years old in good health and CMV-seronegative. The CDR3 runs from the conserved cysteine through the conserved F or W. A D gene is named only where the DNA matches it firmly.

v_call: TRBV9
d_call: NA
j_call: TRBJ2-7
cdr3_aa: CASSVGSSYEQYF
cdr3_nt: TGTGCCAGCAGCGTCGGTAGCTCCTACGAGCAGTACTTC

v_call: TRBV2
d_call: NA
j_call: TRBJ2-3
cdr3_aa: CASSQTDTQYF
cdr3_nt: TGTGCCAGCAGCCAAACAGATACGCAGTATTTT

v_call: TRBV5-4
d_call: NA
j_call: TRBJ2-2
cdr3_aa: CASSLGGRGLANTGELFF
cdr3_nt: TGTGCCAGCAGCTTGGGTGGCAGGGGCCTAGCGAACACCGGGGAGCTGTTTTTT

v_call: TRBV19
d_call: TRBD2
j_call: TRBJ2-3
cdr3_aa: CASSVSAGVPDTQYF
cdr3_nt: TGTGCCAGTAGTGTCTCAGCGGGAGTTCCAGATACGCAGTATTTT

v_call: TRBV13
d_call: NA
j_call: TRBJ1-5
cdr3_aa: CASSLSGSDQPQHF
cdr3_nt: TGTGCCAGCAGCTTATCCGGGTCCGATCAGCCCCAGCATTTT

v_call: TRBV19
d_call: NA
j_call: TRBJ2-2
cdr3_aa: CASSLDSFGELFF
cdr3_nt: TGTGCCAGTAGTTTGGACAGTTTCGGGGAGCTGTTTTTT

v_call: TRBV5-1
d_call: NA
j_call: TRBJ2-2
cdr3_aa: CASWGQNTGELFF
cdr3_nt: TGCGCCAGCTGGGGACAGAACACCGGGGAGCTGTTTTTT

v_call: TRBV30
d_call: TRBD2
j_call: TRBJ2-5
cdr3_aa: CAWRTSGRETQYF
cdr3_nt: TGTGCCTGGAGGACTAGCGGGAGAGAGACCCAGTACTTC

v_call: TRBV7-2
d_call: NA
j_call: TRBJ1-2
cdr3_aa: CASSLSPGITGGYTF
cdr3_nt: TGTGCCAGCAGCTTATCCCCAGGGATAACGGGTGGCTACACCTTC

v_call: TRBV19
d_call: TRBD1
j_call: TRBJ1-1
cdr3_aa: CASSPWTGNTEAFF
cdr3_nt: TGTGCCAGTAGTCCATGGACAGGAAACACTGAAGCTTTCTTT

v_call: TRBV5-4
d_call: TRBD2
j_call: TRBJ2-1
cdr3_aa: CASSLVSGTSSNEQFF
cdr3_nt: TGTGCCAGCAGCTTGGTTAGCGGGACGAGCTCCAATGAGCAGTTCTTC

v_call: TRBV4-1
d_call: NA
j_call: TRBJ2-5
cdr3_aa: CASSQSTGTQYF
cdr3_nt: TGCGCCAGCAGCCAATCTACTGGGACCCAGTACTTC

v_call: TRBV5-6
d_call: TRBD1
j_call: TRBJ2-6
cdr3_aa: CASSWDSGSGANVLTF
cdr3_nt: TGTGCCAGCAGCTGGGACAGTGGGTCTGGGGCCAACGTCCTGACTTTC

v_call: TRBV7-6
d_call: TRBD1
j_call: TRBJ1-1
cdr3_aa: CASSTTGYTEAFF
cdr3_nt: TGTGCCAGCAGCACGACAGGGTACACTGAAGCTTTCTTT

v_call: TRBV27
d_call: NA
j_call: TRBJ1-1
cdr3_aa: CASSVQGTEAFF
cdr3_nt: TGTGCCAGCAGTGTACAGGGAACTGAAGCTTTCTTT

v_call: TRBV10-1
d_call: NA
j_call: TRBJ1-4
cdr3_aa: CASLKQGSGGKLFF
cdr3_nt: TGCGCCAGCCTGAAGCAGGGGTCCGGGGGGAAACTGTTTTTT

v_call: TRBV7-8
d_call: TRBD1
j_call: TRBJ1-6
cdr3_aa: CASSLNSGTGNSPLHF
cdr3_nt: TGTGCCAGCAGCCTTAACTCCGGGACAGGGAACTCACCCCTCCACTTT

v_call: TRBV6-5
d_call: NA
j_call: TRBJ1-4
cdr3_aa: CASSYSRSTTNEKLFF
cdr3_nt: TGTGCCAGCAGTTACTCGCGGAGTACAACTAATGAAAAACTGTTTTTT

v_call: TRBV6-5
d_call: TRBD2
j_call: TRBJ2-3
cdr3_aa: CASSYAGGRDTQYF
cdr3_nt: TGTGCCAGCAGTTACGCGGGGGGCCGGGATACGCAGTATTTT

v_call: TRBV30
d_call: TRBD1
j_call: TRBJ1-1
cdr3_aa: CAWGQGIMNTEAFF
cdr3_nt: TGTGCCTGGGGACAGGGAATCATGAACACTGAAGCTTTCTTT

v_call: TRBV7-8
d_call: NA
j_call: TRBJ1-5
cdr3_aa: CASSLVSGNQPQHF
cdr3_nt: TGTGCCAGCAGCTTAGTAAGCGGGAATCAGCCCCAGCATTTT

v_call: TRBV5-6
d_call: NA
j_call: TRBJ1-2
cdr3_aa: CASSLRESYGYTF
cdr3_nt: TGTGCCAGCAGCTTGCGGGAATCCTATGGCTACACCTTC

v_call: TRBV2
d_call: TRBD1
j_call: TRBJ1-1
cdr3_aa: CASRERSTGGTIEAFF
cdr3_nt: TGTGCCAGCAGAGAGCGATCCACAGGGGGCACCATTGAAGCTTTCTTT

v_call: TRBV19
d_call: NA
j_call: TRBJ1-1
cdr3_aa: CASSTSGTQNTEAFF
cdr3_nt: TGTGCCAGTAGTACTTCCGGGACACAGAACACTGAAGCTTTCTTT

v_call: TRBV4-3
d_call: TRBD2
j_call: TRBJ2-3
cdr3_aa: CASSPSGGADTQYF
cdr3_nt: TGCGCCAGCAGCCCAAGCGGGGGAGCAGATACGCAGTATTTT

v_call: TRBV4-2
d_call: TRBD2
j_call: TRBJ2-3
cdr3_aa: CASSQDRLADTDTQYF
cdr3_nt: TGTGCCAGCAGCCAAGATCGGCTAGCGGACACAGATACGCAGTATTTT

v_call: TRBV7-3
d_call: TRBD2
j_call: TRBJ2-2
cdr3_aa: CASSSLGIAGGTGELFF
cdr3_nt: TGTGCCAGCAGCTCCCTAGGGATAGCGGGAGGGACCGGGGAGCTGTTTTTT

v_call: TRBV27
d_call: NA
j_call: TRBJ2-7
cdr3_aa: CASRWGQGGSYEQYF
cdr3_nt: TGTGCCAGCAGGTGGGGGCAGGGGGGTTCCTACGAGCAGTACTTC

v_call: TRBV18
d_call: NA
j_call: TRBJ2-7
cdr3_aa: CASSPRTGTYEQYF
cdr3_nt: TGTGCCAGCTCACCGCGAACAGGGACCTACGAGCAGTACTTC

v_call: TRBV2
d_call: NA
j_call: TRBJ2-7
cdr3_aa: CASRVDRAYEQYF
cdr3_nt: TGTGCCAGCAGGGTAGACCGGGCCTACGAGCAGTACTTC

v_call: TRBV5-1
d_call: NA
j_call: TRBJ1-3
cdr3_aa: CASRPRGTGNTIYF
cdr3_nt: TGCGCCAGCAGACCCAGGGGCACTGGAAACACCATATATTTT

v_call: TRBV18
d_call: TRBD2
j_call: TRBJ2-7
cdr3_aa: CASSLRLAGNHEQYF
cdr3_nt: TGTGCCAGCTCACTCCGACTAGCGGGGAACCACGAGCAGTACTTC

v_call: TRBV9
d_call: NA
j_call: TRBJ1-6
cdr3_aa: CASSARQYNSPLHF
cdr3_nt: TGTGCCAGCAGCGCCCGACAGTATAATTCACCCCTCCACTTT

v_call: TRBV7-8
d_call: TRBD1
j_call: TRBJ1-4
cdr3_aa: CASSPYRGQGEKLFF
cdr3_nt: TGTGCCAGCAGCCCGTACAGGGGGCAGGGTGAAAAACTGTTTTTT

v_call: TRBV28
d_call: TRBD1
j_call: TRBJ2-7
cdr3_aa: CASQGQDRYEQYF
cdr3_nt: TGTGCCAGTCAAGGACAGGATCGGTACGAGCAGTACTTC

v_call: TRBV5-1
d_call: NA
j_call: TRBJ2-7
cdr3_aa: CASSLAGFRGSYEQYF
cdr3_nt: TGCGCCAGCAGCTTGGCCGGCTTTAGGGGCTCCTACGAGCAGTACTTC

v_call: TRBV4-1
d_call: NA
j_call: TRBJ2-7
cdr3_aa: CASSQPTRGSMYEQYF
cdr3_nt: TGCGCCAGCAGCCAACCGACCAGGGGATCGATGTACGAGCAGTACTTC

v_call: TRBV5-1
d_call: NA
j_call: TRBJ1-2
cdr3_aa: CASSLLPDNYGYTF
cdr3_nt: TGCGCCAGCAGCTTGCTTCCAGATAACTATGGCTACACCTTC

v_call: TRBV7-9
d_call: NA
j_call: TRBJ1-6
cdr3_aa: CASSLAGGGSPLHF
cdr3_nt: TGTGCCAGCAGCTTAGCGGGGGGGGGATCACCCCTCCACTTT

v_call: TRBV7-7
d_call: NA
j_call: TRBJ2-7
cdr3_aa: CASSPGLGGGEQYF
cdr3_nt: TGTGCTAGCAGCCCTGGACTAGGGGGGGGCGAGCAGTACTTC

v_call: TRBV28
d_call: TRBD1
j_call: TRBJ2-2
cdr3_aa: CASSLGDRTTGELFF
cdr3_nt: TGTGCCAGCAGTTTAGGGGACAGGACCACCGGGGAGCTGTTTTTT

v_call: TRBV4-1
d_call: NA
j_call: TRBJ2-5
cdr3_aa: CASSQDRTDQETQYF
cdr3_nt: TGCGCCAGCAGCCAAGACCGGACAGACCAAGAGACCCAGTACTTC

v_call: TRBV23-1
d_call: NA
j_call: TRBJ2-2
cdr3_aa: CASISNRDSSNTGELFF
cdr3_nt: TGCGCCAGCATTTCAAACCGGGACTCTTCGAACACCGGGGAGCTGTTTTTT

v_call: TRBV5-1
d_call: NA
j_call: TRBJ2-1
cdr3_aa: CASSNSLDNEQFF
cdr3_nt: TGCGCCAGCAGTAACTCACTTGACAATGAGCAGTTCTTC

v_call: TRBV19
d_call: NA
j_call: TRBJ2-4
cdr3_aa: CASSIRAALAKNIQYF
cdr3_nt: TGTGCCAGTAGTATACGCGCGGCTCTAGCCAAAAACATTCAGTACTTC

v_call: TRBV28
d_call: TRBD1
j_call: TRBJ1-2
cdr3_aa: CASSLRQGAIF
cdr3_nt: TGTGCCAGCAGTCTCCGACAGGGAGCAATCTTC

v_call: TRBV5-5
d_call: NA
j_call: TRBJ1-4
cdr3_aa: CASSFQQGDEKLFF
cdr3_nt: TGTGCCAGCAGCTTTCAACAGGGTGATGAAAAACTGTTTTTT

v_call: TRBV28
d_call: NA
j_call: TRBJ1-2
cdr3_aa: CASSLTSPVNYGYTF
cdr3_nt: TGTGCCAGCAGTTTAACGTCTCCAGTTAACTATGGCTACACCTTC

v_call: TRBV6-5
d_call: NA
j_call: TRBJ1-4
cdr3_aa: CASSFSPREGEKLFF
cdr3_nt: TGTGCCAGCAGTTTCAGTCCCCGGGAGGGAGAAAAACTGTTTTTT

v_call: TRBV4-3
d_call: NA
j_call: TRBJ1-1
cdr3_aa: CASSRLPDTEAFF
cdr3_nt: TGCGCCAGCAGCCGCCTCCCGGACACTGAAGCTTTCTTT

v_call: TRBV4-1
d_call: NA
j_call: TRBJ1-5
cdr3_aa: CASSQVRGSNQPQHF
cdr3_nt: TGCGCCAGCAGCCAAGTACGAGGGAGCAATCAGCCCCAGCATTTT

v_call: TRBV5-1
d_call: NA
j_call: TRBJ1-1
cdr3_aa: CASSLDGGTEAFF
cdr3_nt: TGCGCCAGCAGCTTGGACGGGGGCACTGAAGCTTTCTTT

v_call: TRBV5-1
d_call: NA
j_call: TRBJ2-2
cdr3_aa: CASSPRTQAGTGELFF
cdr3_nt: TGCGCCAGCAGCCCCCGGACTCAGGCGGGGACCGGGGAGCTGTTTTTT

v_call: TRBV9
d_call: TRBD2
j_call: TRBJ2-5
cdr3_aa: CASTIAGGPVETQYF
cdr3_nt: TGTGCCAGCACCATAGCGGGGGGGCCAGTAGAGACCCAGTACTTC

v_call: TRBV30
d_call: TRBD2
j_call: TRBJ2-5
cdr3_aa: CAWNTGGPETQYF
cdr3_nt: TGTGCCTGGAACACGGGGGGGCCGGAGACCCAGTACTTC